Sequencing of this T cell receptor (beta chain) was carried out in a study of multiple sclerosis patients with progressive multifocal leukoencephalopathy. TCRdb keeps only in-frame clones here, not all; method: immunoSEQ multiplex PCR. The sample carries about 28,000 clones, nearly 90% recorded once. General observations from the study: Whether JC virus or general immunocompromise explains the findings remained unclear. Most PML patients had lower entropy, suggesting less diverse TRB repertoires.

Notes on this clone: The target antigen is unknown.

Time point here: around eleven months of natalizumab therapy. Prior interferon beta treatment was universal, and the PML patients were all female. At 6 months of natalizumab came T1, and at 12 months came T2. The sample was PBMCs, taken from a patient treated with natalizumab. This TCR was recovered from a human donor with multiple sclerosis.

For the CDR3, the DNA is TGTGCCAGCAGTTTACCCGAAGAGACCCAGTACTTC. Protein: CASSLPEETQYF. The rearrangement joins TRBV28 to TRBJ2-5; D is unresolved. Germline V gene lookup returns CDR1 MDHEN and CDR2 SYDVKM. Trimming removed 2 bases from V and 3 bases from J, with 4 bases in between. This CDR3 has 12 residues. Drawing the rest from reference TRBV28 and TRBJ2-5, the complete variable domain is DVKVTQSSRYLVKRTGEKVFLECVQDMDHENMFWYRQDPGLGLRLIYFSYDVKMKEKGDIPEGYSVSREKKERFSLILESASTNQTSMYLCASSLPEETQYFGPGTRLLVL.